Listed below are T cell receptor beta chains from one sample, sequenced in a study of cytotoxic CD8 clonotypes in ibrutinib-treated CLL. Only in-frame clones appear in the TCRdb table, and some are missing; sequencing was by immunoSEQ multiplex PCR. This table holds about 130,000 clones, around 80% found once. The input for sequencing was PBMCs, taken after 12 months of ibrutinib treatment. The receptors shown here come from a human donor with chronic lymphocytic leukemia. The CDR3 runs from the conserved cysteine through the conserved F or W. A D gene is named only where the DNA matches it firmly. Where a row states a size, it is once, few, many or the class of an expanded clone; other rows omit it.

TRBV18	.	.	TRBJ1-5	TGTGCCAGCTCGCAGGACAGCGTGGGAGACAGCCCCCAGCATTTT	CASSQDSVGDSPQHF
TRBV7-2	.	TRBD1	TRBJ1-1	TGTGCCAGCAGCACCCGACAGGGGGCCGGAGCTTTCTTT	CASSTRQGAGAFF
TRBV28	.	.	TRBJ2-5	TGTGCCAGCAGTCAAGGAGGGGAGACCCAGTACTTC	CASSQGGETQYF
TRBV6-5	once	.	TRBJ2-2	TGTGCCAGCAGTTATTTGGCTACCGGGGAGCTGTTTTTT	CASSYLATGELFF
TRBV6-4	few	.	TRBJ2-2	TGTGCCAGCAGTGACCTGTCCGACGGGGAGCTGTTTTTT	CASSDLSDGELFF
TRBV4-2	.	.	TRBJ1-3	TGTGCCAGCAGCCAATCAGGCCCTGGCACCATATATTTT	CASSQSGPGTIYF
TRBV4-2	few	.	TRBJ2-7	TGTGCCAGCAGCCAAGAGCTGCTAGCGAATGAGCAGTACTTC	CASSQELLANEQYF
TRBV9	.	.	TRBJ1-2	TGTGCCAGCAGCGTAGTGTCATTACAACAGGGTGGCTACACCTTC	CASSVVSLQQGGYTF
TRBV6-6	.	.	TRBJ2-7	TGTGCCAGCAGTTCCGGGTGGAGGGAGCAGTACTTC	CASSSGWREQYF
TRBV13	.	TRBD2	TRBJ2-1	TGTGCCAGCAGCTTAGTGACTAGCGGGAGTTATAATGAGCAGTTCTTC	CASSLVTSGSYNEQFF
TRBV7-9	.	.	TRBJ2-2	TGTGCCAGCAGCTTTCCGAGGCGAACAACAGCGAACACCGGGGAGCTGTTTTTT	CASSFPRRTTANTGELFF
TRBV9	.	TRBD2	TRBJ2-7	TGTGCCAGCAGCGGGGGGGTTCTAGCGGACACCTACGAGCAGTACTTC	CASSGGVLADTYEQYF
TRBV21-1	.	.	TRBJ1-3	TGTGCCAGCAGCAAAGGGGGGTACAGGGAGAACACCATATATTTT	CASSKGGYRENTIYF
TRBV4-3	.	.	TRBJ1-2	TGCGCCAGCAGCTTTTTTGGGGGGCGAAACTATGGCTACACCTTC	CASSFFGGRNYGYTF
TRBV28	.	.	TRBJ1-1	TGTGCCAGCAGCCCAGCAATTGAGTGGAACACTGAAGCTTTCTTT	CASSPAIEWNTEAFF
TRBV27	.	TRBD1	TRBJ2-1	TGTGCCAGCAGTCAGAAGGGACAGGTCTACAATGAGCAGTTCTTC	CASSQKGQVYNEQFF
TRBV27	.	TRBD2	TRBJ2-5	TGTGCCAGCAGTCGTACTAGCGGGGAGTACCAAGAGACCCAGTACTTC	CASSRTSGEYQETQYF
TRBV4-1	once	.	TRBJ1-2	TGCGCCAGCAGCCAAAGTGTCGATAGGACCTATGGCTACACCTTC	CASSQSVDRTYGYTF
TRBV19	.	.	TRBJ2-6	TGTGCCAGTAGTTCGATCGTCTCGGGCGCCAACGTCCTGACTTTC	CASSSIVSGANVLTF
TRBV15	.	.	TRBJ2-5	TGTGCCACCAGCAGAGATCAAAGGGGGCAAGAGACCCAGTACTTC	CATSRDQRGQETQYF
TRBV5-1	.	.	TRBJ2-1	TGCGCCAGCAGAGGGGGACCCGAGGGCAATGAGCAGTTCTTC	CASRGGPEGNEQFF
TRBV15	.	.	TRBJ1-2	TGTGCCACCAGATTTGGGTATGGGGGAGGTGGCTACACCTTC	CATRFGYGGGGYTF
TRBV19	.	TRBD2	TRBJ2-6	TGTGCCAGTAGTAAGGCGGGACTAGCGGGCTCTGGGGCCAACGTCCTGACTTTC	CASSKAGLAGSGANVLTF
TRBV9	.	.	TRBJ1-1	TGTGCCAGCAGCTCGGGACTTAACACTGAAGCTTTCTTT	CASSSGLNTEAFF
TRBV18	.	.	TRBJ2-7	TGTGCCAGCTCACCTAGACAGCTAACCTACGAGCAGTACTTC	CASSPRQLTYEQYF
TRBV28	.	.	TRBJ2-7	TGTGCCAGCTATGGAGGGCTCGAGCAGTACTTC	CASYGGLEQYF
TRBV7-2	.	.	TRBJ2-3	TGTGCCAGCAGCTTAGGGTCCCCCCTCCTAGCGAACCTCGGAGATACGCAGTATTTT	CASSLGSPLLANLGDTQYF
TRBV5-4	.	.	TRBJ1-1	TGTGCCAGCAGCTTGGAAGGACAGAACACTGAAGCTTTCTTT	CASSLEGQNTEAFF
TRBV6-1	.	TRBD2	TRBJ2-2	TGTGCCGCCCCGACTAGCGGCCCGAACACCGGGGAGCTGTTTTTT	CAAPTSGPNTGELFF
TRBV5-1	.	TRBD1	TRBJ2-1	TGCGCCAGCAGCTTACTACAGGGGGCAGGGAATGAGCAGTTCTTC	CASSLLQGAGNEQFF
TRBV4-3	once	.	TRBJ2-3	TGCGCCAGCAGCCAGCAATTCGATACGCAGTATTTT	CASSQQFDTQYF